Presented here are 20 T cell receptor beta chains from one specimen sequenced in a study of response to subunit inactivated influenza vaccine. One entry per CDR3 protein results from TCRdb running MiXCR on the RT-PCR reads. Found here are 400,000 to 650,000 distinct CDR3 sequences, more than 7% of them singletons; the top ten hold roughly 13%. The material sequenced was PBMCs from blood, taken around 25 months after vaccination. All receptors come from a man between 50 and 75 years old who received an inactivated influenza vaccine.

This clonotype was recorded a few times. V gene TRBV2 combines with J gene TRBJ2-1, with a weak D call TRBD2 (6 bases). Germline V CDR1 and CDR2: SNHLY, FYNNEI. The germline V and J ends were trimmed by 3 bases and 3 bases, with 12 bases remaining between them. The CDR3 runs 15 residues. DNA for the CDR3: TGTGCCAGCAGTGACTACCTGGAGGGCTACAATGAGCAGTTCTTC. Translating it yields CASSDYLEGYNEQFF. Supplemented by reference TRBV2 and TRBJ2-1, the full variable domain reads EPEVTQTPSHQVTQMGQEVILRCVPISNHLYFYWYRQILGQKVEFLVSFYNNEISEKSEIFDDQFSVERPDGSNFTLKIRSTKLEDSAMYFCASSDYLEGYNEQFFGPGTRLTVL.

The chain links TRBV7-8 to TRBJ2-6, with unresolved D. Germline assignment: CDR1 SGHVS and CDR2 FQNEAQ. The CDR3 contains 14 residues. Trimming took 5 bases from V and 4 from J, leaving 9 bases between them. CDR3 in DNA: TGTGCCAGCAGCCTGGATGTGGGGGCCAACGTCCTGACTTTC. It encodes CASSLDVGANVLTF.

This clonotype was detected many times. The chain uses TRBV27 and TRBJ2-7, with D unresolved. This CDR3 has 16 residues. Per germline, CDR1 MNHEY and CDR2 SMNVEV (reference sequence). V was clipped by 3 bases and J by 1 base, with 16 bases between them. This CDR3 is CASSFHHPLASYEQYF. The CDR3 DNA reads TGTGCCAGCAGTTTCCACCACCCGCTTGCTTCCTACGAGCAGTACTTC.

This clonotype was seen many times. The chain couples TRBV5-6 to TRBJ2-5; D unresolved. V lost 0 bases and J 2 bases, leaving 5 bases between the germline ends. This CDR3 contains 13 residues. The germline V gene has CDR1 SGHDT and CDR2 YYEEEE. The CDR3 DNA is TGTGCCAGCAGCTTGGAGCATCAAGAGACCCAGTACTTC. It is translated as CASSLEHQETQYF.

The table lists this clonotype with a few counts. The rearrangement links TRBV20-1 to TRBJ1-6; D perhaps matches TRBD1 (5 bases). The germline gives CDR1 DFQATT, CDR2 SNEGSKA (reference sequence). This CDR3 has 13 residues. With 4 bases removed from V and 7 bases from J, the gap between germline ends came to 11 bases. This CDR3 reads CSAKDSVNSPLHF. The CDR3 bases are TGCAGTGCTAAAGACAGCGTAAATTCACCCCTCCACTTT.

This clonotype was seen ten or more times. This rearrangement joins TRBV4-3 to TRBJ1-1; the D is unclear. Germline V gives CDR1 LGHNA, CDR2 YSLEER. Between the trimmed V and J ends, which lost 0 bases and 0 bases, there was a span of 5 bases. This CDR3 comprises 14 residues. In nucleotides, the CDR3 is TGCGCCAGCAGCCAAGATTTACTGAACACTGAAGCTTTCTTT. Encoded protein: CASSQDLLNTEAFF.

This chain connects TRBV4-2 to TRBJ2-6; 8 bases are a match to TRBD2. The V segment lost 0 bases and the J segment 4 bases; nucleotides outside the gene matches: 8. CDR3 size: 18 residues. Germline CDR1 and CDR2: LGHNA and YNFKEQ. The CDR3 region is CASSQDLTRLAGANVLTF. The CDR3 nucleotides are TGTGCCAGCAGCCAAGATCTCACCCGACTAGCGGGGGCCAACGTCCTGACTTTC.

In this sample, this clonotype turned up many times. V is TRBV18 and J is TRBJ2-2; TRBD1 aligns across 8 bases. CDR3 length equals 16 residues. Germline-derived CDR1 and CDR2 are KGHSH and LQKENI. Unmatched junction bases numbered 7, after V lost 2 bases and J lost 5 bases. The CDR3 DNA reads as TGTGCCAGCTCACCATTCGACAGGGGAGGAACCGGGGAGCTGTTTTTT. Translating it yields CASSPFDRGGTGELFF.

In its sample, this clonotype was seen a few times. CDR3 coding DNA: TGTGCCAGCAGACTCGGGGTTAGCTCCTACAATGAGCAGTTCTTC. Amino acids: CASRLGVSSYNEQFF. The V gene is TRBV7-8, the J gene TRBJ2-1; TRBD2 is a possible D gene (5 bases). This CDR3 region has 15 residues. The ends were cut back, 6 bases at V and 0 bases at J, with 12 bases in the middle. Germline CDR1 and CDR2: SGHVS and FQNEAQ.

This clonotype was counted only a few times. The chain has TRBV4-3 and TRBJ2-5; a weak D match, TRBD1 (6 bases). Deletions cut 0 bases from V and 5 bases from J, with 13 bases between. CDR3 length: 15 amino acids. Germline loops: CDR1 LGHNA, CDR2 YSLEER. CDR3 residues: CASSQDLGGGETQYF. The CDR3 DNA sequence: TGCGCCAGCAGCCAAGATCTAGGGGGTGGGGAGACCCAGTACTTC.

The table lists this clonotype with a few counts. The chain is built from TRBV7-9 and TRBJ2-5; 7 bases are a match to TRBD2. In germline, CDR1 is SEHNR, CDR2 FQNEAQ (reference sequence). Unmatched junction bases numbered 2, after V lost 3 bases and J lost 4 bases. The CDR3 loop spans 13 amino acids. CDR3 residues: CASSLIAGETQYF. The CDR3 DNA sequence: TGTGCCAGCAGCTTGATAGCGGGAGAGACCCAGTACTTC.

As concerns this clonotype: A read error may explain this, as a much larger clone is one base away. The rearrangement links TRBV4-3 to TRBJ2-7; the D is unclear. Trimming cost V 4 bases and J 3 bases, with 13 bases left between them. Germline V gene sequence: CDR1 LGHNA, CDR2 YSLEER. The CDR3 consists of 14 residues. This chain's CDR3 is CASSRDVGSYEQYF. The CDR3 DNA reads TGCGCCAGCAGCCGAGATGTCGGAAGCTACGAGCAGTACTTC.

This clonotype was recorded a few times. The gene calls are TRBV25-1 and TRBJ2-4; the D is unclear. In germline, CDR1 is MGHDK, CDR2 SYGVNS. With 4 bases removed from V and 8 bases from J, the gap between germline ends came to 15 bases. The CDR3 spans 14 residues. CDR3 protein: CASSARKEMDIQYF. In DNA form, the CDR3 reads TGTGCCAGCAGTGCCCGGAAGGAGATGGACATTCAGTACTTC.

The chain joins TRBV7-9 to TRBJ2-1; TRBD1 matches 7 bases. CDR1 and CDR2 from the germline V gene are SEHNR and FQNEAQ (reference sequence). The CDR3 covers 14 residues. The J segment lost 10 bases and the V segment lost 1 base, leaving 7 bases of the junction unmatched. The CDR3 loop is CASSLGRQGGEQFF. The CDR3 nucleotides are TGTGCCAGCAGCTTAGGACGACAGGGCGGGGAGCAGTTCTTC.

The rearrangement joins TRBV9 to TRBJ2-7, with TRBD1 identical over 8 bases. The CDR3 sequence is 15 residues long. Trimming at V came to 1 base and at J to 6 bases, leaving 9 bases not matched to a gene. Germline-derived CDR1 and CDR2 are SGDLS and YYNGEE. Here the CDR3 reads CASSVFGTGLSEQYF. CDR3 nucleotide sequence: TGTGCCAGCAGCGTATTCGGGACAGGACTCTCCGAGCAGTACTTC. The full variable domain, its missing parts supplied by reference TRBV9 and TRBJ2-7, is DSGVTQTPKHLITATGQRVTLRCSPRSGDLSVYWYQQSLDQGLQFLIQYYNGEERAKGNILERFSAQQFPDLHSELNLSSLELGDSALYFCASSVFGTGLSEQYFGPGTRLTVT.

CDR3 nucleotides: TGTGCCATCAGTGAGTCCCTTGGACAGGGATCCTACGAGCAGTACTTC. Amino acids: CAISESLGQGSYEQYF. The V gene is TRBV10-3, the J gene TRBJ2-7, with TRBD1 matching over 8 bases. Unmatched junction bases numbered 5, after V lost 0 bases and J lost 1 base. The CDR3 has 16 residues. CDR1 and CDR2 (germline): ENHRY, SYGVKD.

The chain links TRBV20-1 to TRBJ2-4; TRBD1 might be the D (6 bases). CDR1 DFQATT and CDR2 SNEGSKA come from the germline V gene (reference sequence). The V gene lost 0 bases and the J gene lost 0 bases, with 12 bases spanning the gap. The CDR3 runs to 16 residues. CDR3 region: CSARDTQGSAKNIQYF. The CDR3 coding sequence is TGCAGTGCTAGAGACACGCAGGGGTCAGCCAAAAACATTCAGTACTTC.

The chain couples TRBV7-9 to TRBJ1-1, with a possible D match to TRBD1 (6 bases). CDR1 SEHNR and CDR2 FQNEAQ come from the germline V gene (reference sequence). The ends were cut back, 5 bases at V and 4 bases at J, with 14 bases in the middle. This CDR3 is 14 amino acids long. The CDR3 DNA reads TGTGCCAGCAGCACAGACAGGCGCGGCACTGAAGCTTTCTTT. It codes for CASSTDRRGTEAFF.

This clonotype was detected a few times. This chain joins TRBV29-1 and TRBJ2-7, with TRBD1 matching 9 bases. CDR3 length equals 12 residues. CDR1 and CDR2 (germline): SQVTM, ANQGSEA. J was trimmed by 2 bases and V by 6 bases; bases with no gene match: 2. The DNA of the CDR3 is TGCAGCGTAGGGACAGGGCCCTACGAGCAGTACTTC. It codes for CSVGTGPYEQYF.

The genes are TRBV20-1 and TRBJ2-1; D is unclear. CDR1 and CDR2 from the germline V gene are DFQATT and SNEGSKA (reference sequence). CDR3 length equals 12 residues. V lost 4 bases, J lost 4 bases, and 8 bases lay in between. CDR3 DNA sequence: TGCAGTGCTACACAGAGTTACAATGAGCAGTTCTTC. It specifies CSATQSYNEQFF.